This T cell receptor beta chain was identified in a study of T cell repertoires in cytomegalovirus infection. Study background: Epitope selection comprised recently identified HLA-C-restricted CMV epitopes and well-studied HLA-B-restricted CMV epitopes. Shared public TCR beta signatures pointed to both CMV infection and a matching HLA type.

Germline assignment: CDR1 SEHNR and CDR2 FQNEAQ (reference sequence). This CDR3 region has 16 residues. The V end lost 3 bases, the J end lost 7 bases, and 19 bases lay between the germline ends. Notes on this clonotype: Its target is not known.

Overall study results and limits: Clonotypes of TCR beta that were HLA-C-restricted and CMV-specific dominated the ex vivo response. CMV carriers having the relevant HLA were flagged by cumulative public TCR beta family frequency.

Using its own MiXCR run on the reads, TCRdb lists one record per CDR3 protein. The sample yields roughly 150,000 distinct CDR3 sequences, 32% seen once. The TCR was taken from a human donor in good health (CMV status not recorded). Some clones in this sample may be carry-over from other donors' samples. This material consisted of CD8+ T cells from cultured PBMCs, taken from culture after CMV antigen stimulation. J is TRBJ2-1 and V is TRBV7-9; the D gene is possibly TRBD2 (7 bases). CDR3 residues: CASSLGGRVWVNEQFF. The CDR3 nucleotides are TGTGCCAGCAGCTTGGGGGGGCGCGTATGGGTGAATGAGCAGTTCTTC.